These T cell receptor beta chains were read from a single sample in a study of blood T cell repertoires in COVID-19. Profiled with immunoSEQ multiplex PCR; TCRdb holds only in-frame clones, not every one. The sample carries about 430,000 clones, 80% to 90% recorded once. Sequenced input: PBMCs or T cells enriched from blood (not recorded which). The receptors derive from a man aged 30-40 years who had recovered from COVID-19. Both conserved end residues are part of each CDR3. Fields, in order: CDR3 length, J gene, V gene, clone size, D gene, CDR3 DNA, CDR3 protein. A D gene is named only where the DNA matches it firmly. Not every row has a clone size; where given, it reads once, few, many or a size class.

len: 16; j_gene: TRBJ2-3; v_gene: TRBV7-3; abundance: .; d_gene: .; CDR3nt: TGTGCCAGCAGCTTTGTAGGCGGAGCAGCCACAGATACGCAGTATTTT; CDR3aa: CASSFVGGAATDTQYF
len: 12; j_gene: TRBJ2-1; v_gene: TRBV28; abundance: .; d_gene: .; CDR3nt: TGTGCCAGCAGTTTAACCCGGGATGAGCAGTTCTTC; CDR3aa: CASSLTRDEQFF
len: 16; j_gene: TRBJ2-7; v_gene: TRBV18; abundance: .; d_gene: TRBD2; CDR3nt: TGTGCCAGCTCCTCGTGGACTAGCGGGAAATCCTACGAGCAGTACTTC; CDR3aa: CASSSWTSGKSYEQYF
len: 16; j_gene: TRBJ1-2; v_gene: TRBV3-1/TRBV3-2; abundance: .; d_gene: TRBD1; CDR3nt: TGTGCCAGCAGCCAGGAGACAGGGGTTCGTGACTATGGCTACACCTTC; CDR3aa: CASSQETGVRDYGYTF
len: 13; j_gene: TRBJ1-2; v_gene: TRBV12-2; abundance: .; d_gene: .; CDR3nt: TGTGCAAGTCGTTTTTCAAGGGGCTATGGCTACACCTTC; CDR3aa: CASRFSRGYGYTF
len: 13; j_gene: TRBJ1-2; v_gene: TRBV10-3; abundance: .; d_gene: TRBD1; CDR3nt: TGTGCCATCAGCCCGACAGGGGGCAATGGCTACACCTTC; CDR3aa: CAISPTGGNGYTF
len: 18; j_gene: TRBJ1-5; v_gene: TRBV5-1; abundance: .; d_gene: TRBD1; CDR3nt: TGCGCCAGCAGCTTGGGGACAGGGGAATATTATAGCAATCAGCCCCAGCATTTT; CDR3aa: CASSLGTGEYYSNQPQHF
len: 16; j_gene: TRBJ1-1; v_gene: TRBV30; abundance: .; d_gene: TRBD1; CDR3nt: TGTGCCTGGAGTATCCGCAGGGGGTCCACGAACACTGAAGCTTTCTTT; CDR3aa: CAWSIRRGSTNTEAFF
len: 14; j_gene: TRBJ2-1; v_gene: TRBV30; abundance: .; d_gene: TRBD2; CDR3nt: TGTGCCTGGAGAGGCCAGACTAGCCGCCATGAGCAGTTCTTC; CDR3aa: CAWRGQTSRHEQFF
len: 14; j_gene: TRBJ1-2; v_gene: TRBV4-1; abundance: .; d_gene: .; CDR3nt: TGCGCCAGCAGCCGGACCGGGACATTGTATGGCTACACCTTC; CDR3aa: CASSRTGTLYGYTF
len: 18; j_gene: TRBJ2-1; v_gene: TRBV2; abundance: .; d_gene: TRBD2; CDR3nt: TGTGCCAGCAGTACCAGGACTAGCGGGAGTGATTACTACAATGAGCAGTTCTTC; CDR3aa: CASSTRTSGSDYYNEQFF
len: 15; j_gene: TRBJ2-3; v_gene: TRBV10-1; abundance: .; d_gene: TRBD2; CDR3nt: TGCGCCAGCAGTGATGTTGCGGGGGTCACAGATACGCAGTATTTT; CDR3aa: CASSDVAGVTDTQYF
len: 15; j_gene: TRBJ2-7; v_gene: TRBV4-2; abundance: once; d_gene: TRBD2; CDR3nt: TGTGCCAGCAGCCAGACAGCGGGAGGGGACTACGAGCAGTACTTC; CDR3aa: CASSQTAGGDYEQYF
len: 15; j_gene: TRBJ2-7; v_gene: TRBV5-1; abundance: once; d_gene: TRBD1; CDR3nt: TGCGCCAGCAGCCCCCGACAGGGAACTACCTACGAGCAGTACTTC; CDR3aa: CASSPRQGTTYEQYF
len: 15; j_gene: TRBJ2-2; v_gene: TRBV6-5; abundance: .; d_gene: .; CDR3nt: TGTGCCAGTCTGGGGTGGCAGGGAGGAACCGGGGAGCTGTTTTTT; CDR3aa: CASLGWQGGTGELFF
len: 16; j_gene: TRBJ2-1; v_gene: TRBV29-1; abundance: .; d_gene: .; CDR3nt: TGCAGCGTTGAAGATCTAGTGCCTAGAGCCCACAATGAGCAGTTCTTC; CDR3aa: CSVEDLVPRAHNEQFF
len: 13; j_gene: TRBJ2-3; v_gene: TRBV7-6; abundance: once; d_gene: .; CDR3nt: TGTGCCAGCAGCCCCGTTAACACAGATACGCAGTATTTT; CDR3aa: CASSPVNTDTQYF
len: 14; j_gene: TRBJ2-1; v_gene: TRBV6-5; abundance: .; d_gene: .; CDR3nt: TGTGCCAGCAGTTACGTGGGGGGTTGGAATGAGCAGTTCTTC; CDR3aa: CASSYVGGWNEQFF
len: 13; j_gene: TRBJ1-2; v_gene: TRBV7-6; abundance: .; d_gene: TRBD1; CDR3nt: TGTGCCAGCAGCGACCGGGACAGGCGTGGCTACACCTTC; CDR3aa: CASSDRDRRGYTF
len: 17; j_gene: TRBJ2-3; v_gene: TRBV5-1; abundance: .; d_gene: TRBD2; CDR3nt: TGCGCCAGCAGCACGGGTGCTAGCGGGAGACGCACAGATACGCAGTATTTT; CDR3aa: CASSTGASGRRTDTQYF
len: 16; j_gene: TRBJ2-6; v_gene: TRBV6-4; abundance: .; d_gene: TRBD1; CDR3nt: TGTGCCAGCAGCGGACAGGCCAGCTCTGGGGCCAACGTCCTGACTTTC; CDR3aa: CASSGQASSGANVLTF
len: 15; j_gene: TRBJ2-3; v_gene: TRBV5-1; abundance: .; d_gene: .; CDR3nt: TGCGCCAGCACCCCGGGGTGGGAGTTCACAGATACGCAGTATTTT; CDR3aa: CASTPGWEFTDTQYF
len: 18; j_gene: TRBJ2-5; v_gene: TRBV27; abundance: .; d_gene: .; CDR3nt: TGTGCCAGCAGTTTATCGGGAGGGGGACTTCGAAGTGGAGAGACCCAGTACTTC; CDR3aa: CASSLSGGGLRSGETQYF
len: 14; j_gene: TRBJ2-2; v_gene: TRBV6-5; abundance: few; d_gene: .; CDR3nt: TGTGCCAGCGTGACCCTAACGGGCACCGGGGAGCTGTTTTTT; CDR3aa: CASVTLTGTGELFF
len: 13; j_gene: TRBJ2-7; v_gene: TRBV5-1; abundance: .; d_gene: .; CDR3nt: TGCGCCAGCAGTGGCAGGGTGATAGGCGAGCAGTACTTC; CDR3aa: CASSGRVIGEQYF
len: 17; j_gene: TRBJ2-1; v_gene: TRBV11-2; abundance: .; d_gene: TRBD2; CDR3nt: TGTGCCAGCAGCCCGCTGACTAGCGGGGGGCCCTACAATGAGCAGTTCTTC; CDR3aa: CASSPLTSGGPYNEQFF
len: 16; j_gene: TRBJ2-1; v_gene: TRBV4-2; abundance: .; d_gene: .; CDR3nt: TGTGCCAGCAGCCAAGTCGCCTCTTCGGGAGCCAAGAAGCAGTTCTTC; CDR3aa: CASSQVASSGAKKQFF